The 17 T cell receptor beta chains below all came from one sample that was sequenced in a study of T cells after yellow fever vaccination (dated by TCRdb to about 2019). The treatment or condition label of this sample denotes: live attenuated yellow fever vaccine strain. The library relied on 5' RACE. Instrument used: Illumina HiSeq 2500. The public reads were quality trimmed at Q25 with fastp and then assembled into clones with MiXCR by TCRdb, keeping productive beta chains. Duplicate CDR3 protein sequences are folded into a single record with the most common DNA and genes. This sample lists hundreds of thousands of distinct CDR3 sequences; more than 9% were detected once. Of the sample, more than 13% falls within the top ten clones. Sequences were derived from PBMCs, sampled on the day of the yellow fever booster vaccination. Source of these receptors: a man younger than 40 who received the YFV17D yellow fever vaccine.

This clonotype was detected only a few times. One end of the junction is discordant with germline, which a read error may explain. The chain joins TRBV7-7 to TRBJ2-1; D might be TRBD2 (6 bases). The CDR3 consists of 15 residues. Germline V gives CDR1 SSHAT, CDR2 FNYEAQ (reference sequence). CDR3 bases: TGTGCTAGCAGCTTAGGTTTAGCGGTCTACGATGAGCAGTTCTTC. This translates into CASSLGLAVYDEQFF. The full variable domain, with the rest looked up from reference TRBV7-7 and TRBJ2-1, is GAGVSQSPRYKVTKRGQDVTLRCDPISSHATLYWYQQALGQGPEFLTYFNYEAQPDKSGLPSDRFSAERPEGSISTLTIQRTEQRDSAMYRCASSLGLAVYDEQFFGPGTRLTVL.

The rearrangement uses TRBV9 and TRBJ2-3; 8 bases fit TRBD2. The CDR3 is 16 amino acids. J was trimmed by 4 bases and V by 2 bases; bases with no gene match: 9. Germline CDR1 and CDR2: SGDLS and YYNGEE. This chain's CDR3 is CASSVGGTSPADTQYF. For the CDR3, the DNA is TGTGCCAGCAGCGTTGGAGGGACTAGTCCGGCAGATACGCAGTATTTT.

Ten or more counts support this clonotype. One end of the junction is discordant with germline, which a read error may explain. The V and J genes are TRBV12-3 or TRBV12-4 and TRBJ2-3; perhaps TRBD1 as D (7 bases). The CDR3 extends over 15 amino acids. CDR3 in amino acids: CASSFGGRGADTQYF. The CDR3 DNA follows: TGCGCCAGCAGCTTTGGAGGCAGGGGGGCAGATACGCAGTATTTT.

This clonotype was recorded a few times. The chain is built from TRBV6-5 and TRBJ1-1; no definite D call. There are 15 residues in the CDR3. The V gene lost 2 bases and the J gene lost 1 base, with 11 bases spanning the gap. Germline V gene data show CDR1 as MNHEY and CDR2 as SVGAGI. The CDR3 nucleotides read TGTGCCAGCAGTTACGGGTCACCCGCGAACACTGAAGCTTTCTTT. Protein: CASSYGSPANTEAFF.

This clonotype was seen a handful of times. The rearrangement uses TRBV20-1 and TRBJ2-6, with unresolved D. This CDR3 contains 15 residues. Germline V lookup: CDR1 DFQATT, CDR2 SNEGSKA (reference sequence). Trimming took 3 bases from V and 4 from J, leaving 13 bases between them. CDR3 sequence: CSASAPGTGANVLTF. DNA of the CDR3: TGCAGTGCTAGCGCGCCAGGTACCGGGGCCAACGTCCTGACTTTC.

Turning to this clonotype: One end of the junction is discordant with germline, which a read error may explain. The chain links TRBV6-1 to TRBJ1-5; no clear D gene. This CDR3 has 14 residues. The germline gives CDR1 MNHNS, CDR2 SASEGT. The CDR3 DNA is TGTGCCACGGCCGAAATTCAGATCAATCAGCACCAGCATTTT. Protein: CATAEIQINQHQHF.

A few counts support this clonotype. The chain is built from TRBV6-2 or TRBV6-3 and TRBJ2-1; 9 nucleotides line up with TRBD1. The ends lost 6 bases at V and 7 bases at J; junction bases unmatched: 16. Looked up from germline, CDR1 is MNHEY and CDR2 is SVGEGT. CDR3 length: 17 residues. The chain's CDR3 is CASSPTPGTGFRNEQFF. The DNA of the CDR3 is TGTGCCAGCAGCCCGACCCCCGGGACAGGGTTTAGGAATGAGCAGTTCTTC.

This clonotype was recorded a few times. The chain combines TRBV21-1 with TRBJ2-7. TRBV21-1 is classified as a pseudogene. This CDR3 region has 15 residues. CDR3 sequence: CASSKGGERHYEQYF. CDR3 coding DNA: TGTGCCAGCAGCAAAGGTGGAGAGAGACACTACGAGCAGTACTTC.

The CDR3 reads CSALFTSRTSLQYF. As DNA, the CDR3 is TGCAGTGCGCTATTTACTAGCCGAACATCTCTGCAGTACTTC. The chain recombines TRBV20-1 with TRBJ2-7; TRBD2 is a possible D gene (6 bases). CDR3 length: 14 amino acids. Trimming left V 6 bases short and J 9 bases short, with 24 bases between. The germline V gene encodes CDR1 DFQATT and CDR2 SNEGSKA (reference sequence).

This chain links TRBV27 with TRBJ2-7; 7 bases fit TRBD2. The CDR3 spans 15 residues. V shed 6 bases and J 3 bases; nucleotides not matched to a gene: 11. Germline CDR1 is MNHEY and CDR2 is SMNVEV (reference sequence). The CDR3 DNA is TGTGCCAGCAGCCCAACGGGAGGACTTTTCTACGAGCAGTACTTC. Protein product: CASSPTGGLFYEQYF.

This clonotype came up once. This chain connects TRBV28 to TRBJ2-7; D is possibly TRBD2 (5 bases). This CDR3 region has 15 residues. The V end was cut by 8 bases, the J end by 2 bases, with 19 bases between. Germline V gene data show CDR1 as MDHEN and CDR2 as SYDVKM. CDR3 loop: CASLALADDPYEQYF. In DNA, the CDR3 is TGTGCCAGCCTAGCCCTGGCAGACGATCCCTACGAGCAGTACTTC.

This clonotype showed up just a few times. This chain joins TRBV7-9 and TRBJ2-7, with no clear D. The V gene's germline CDR1 is SEHNR and CDR2 FQNEAQ (reference sequence). There are 12 residues in the CDR3. The V gene lost 8 bases and the J gene lost 3 bases, with 11 bases spanning the gap. Here the CDR3 DNA reads TGTGCCAGCGGCCTACTGCACTACGAGCAGTACTTC. Translating gives CASGLLHYEQYF.

This clonotype has just a few counts. CDR3 coding DNA: TGCGCCAGCAGCTTGGTATCCGGCGGGAGTATCTACGAGCAGTACTTC. Amino acids: CASSLVSGGSIYEQYF. The chain couples TRBV5-1 to TRBJ2-7; 7 bases map to TRBD2. CDR1 is SGHRS, CDR2 YFSETQ, per germline. The CDR3 loop spans 16 amino acids. Trimming took 0 bases from V and 3 from J; bases not matched to a gene: 9.

The count of this clonotype is one. The conserved closing phenylalanine or tryptophan is absent in this CDR3, likely reflecting a read error. No DNA is shown, since the ends of the CDR3 on it are uncertain; the CDR3 is the one TCRdb lists. The gene calls are TRBV7-9 and TRBJ2-1; whether TRBD1, the table's D call, matches the DNA was not checked. The CDR3 totals 12 residues, both ends included. Germline loops: CDR1 SEHNR, CDR2 FQNEAQ (reference sequence). The CDR3 reads CASSMQDRVSIY.

As concerns this clonotype: This may be a read error, as it is one base from a much larger clone. V gene TRBV20-1 combines with J gene TRBJ2-3, with TRBD2 as a possible D gene (9 bases). V shed 1 base and J shed 4 bases, with 18 bases lying between them. This CDR3 spans 16 amino acids. The germline CDR1 and CDR2 sequences are DFQATT and SNEGSKA (reference sequence). The CDR3 loop is CSARGASGTGPDTQYF. CDR3 nucleotides: TGCAGTGCTAGAGGGGCTAGCGGGACAGGCCCAGATACGCAGTATTTT.

This clonotype was seen only a few times. The gene calls are TRBV6-1 and TRBJ2-5, with 7 bases that match TRBD1. Per the germline V gene, CDR1 is MNHNS and CDR2 is SASEGT. The CDR3 covers 13 residues. J gave up 5 bases and V 6 bases, and 6 bases lay outside the gene matches. CDR3 region: CASRLTGPETQYF. CDR3 sequence (DNA): TGTGCCAGCAGACTGACAGGGCCCGAGACCCAGTACTTC.

This clonotype was detected a few times. V usage is TRBV7-9 and J usage is TRBJ2-1, with 13 positions matching TRBD2. Germline CDR1 SEHNR, CDR2 FQNEAQ (reference sequence). V lost 7 bases and J lost 0; bases outside the gene matches: 3. This CDR3 has 16 residues. CDR3 residues: CASTRTSGSSYNEQFF. DNA for the CDR3: TGTGCCAGCACCCGGACTAGCGGGAGCTCCTACAATGAGCAGTTCTTC. The full variable domain, in which reference TRBV7-9 and TRBJ2-1 provide the parts outside the CDR3, is DTGVSQNPRHKITKRGQNVTFRCDPISEHNRLYWYRQTLGQGPEFLTYFQNEAQLEKSRLLSDRFSAERPKGSFSTLEIQRTEQGDSAMYLCASTRTSGSSYNEQFFGPGTRLTVL.